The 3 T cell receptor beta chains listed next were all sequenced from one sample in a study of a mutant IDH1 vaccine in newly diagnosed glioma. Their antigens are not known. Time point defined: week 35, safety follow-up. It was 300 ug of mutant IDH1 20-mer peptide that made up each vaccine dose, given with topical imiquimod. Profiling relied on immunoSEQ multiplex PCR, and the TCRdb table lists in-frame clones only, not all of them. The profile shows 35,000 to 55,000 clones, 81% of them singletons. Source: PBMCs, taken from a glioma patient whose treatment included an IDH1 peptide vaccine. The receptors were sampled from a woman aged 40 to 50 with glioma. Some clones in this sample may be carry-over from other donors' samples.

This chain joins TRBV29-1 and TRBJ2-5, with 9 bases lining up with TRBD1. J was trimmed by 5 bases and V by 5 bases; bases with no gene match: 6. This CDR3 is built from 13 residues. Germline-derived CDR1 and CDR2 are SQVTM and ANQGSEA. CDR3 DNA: TGCAGCGTTTGGGACAGGGATGAGGAGACCCAGTACTTC. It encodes CSVWDRDEETQYF.

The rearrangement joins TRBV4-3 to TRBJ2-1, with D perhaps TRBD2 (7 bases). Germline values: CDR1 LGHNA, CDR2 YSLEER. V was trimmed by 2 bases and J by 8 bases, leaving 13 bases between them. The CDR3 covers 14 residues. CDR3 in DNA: TGCGCCAGCAGCCAACTCGGGGGGCGGGATGAGCAGTTCTTC. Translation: CASSQLGGRDEQFF.

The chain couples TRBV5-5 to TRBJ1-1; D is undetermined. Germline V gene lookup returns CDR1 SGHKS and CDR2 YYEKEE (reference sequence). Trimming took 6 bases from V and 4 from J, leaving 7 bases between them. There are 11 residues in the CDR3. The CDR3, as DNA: TGTGCCAGCATCCTGGCCACTGAAGCTTTCTTT. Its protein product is CASILATEAFF.